This TCR beta chain originates from a study of blood T cell repertoires in COVID-19 (TCRdb year 2020). For the study in its entirety: Samples from collaborators originated in the United States, Italy and Spain and spanned both the acute and convalescent phases of COVID-19. The material from the prospective study consisted of cDNA or gDNA derived from T cells, B-cell-depleted T cells, or PBMCs. Subjects who had been exposed to COVID-19, were actively infected with it, or had recovered from it provided the deeply sampled blood TCRbeta repertoires that made up the dataset. The repertoires were released in a freely available public database meant as a resource for research on the immune response to SARS-CoV-2. Samples were obtained from the ongoing ImmuneRACE study (first 160 participants) and from 1,200 or so subjects provided by 6 global collaborators. The sample metadata nearly always contained a de-identified subject ID, COVID-19 status, age in years and sex. Where available, HLA class I and class II types were obtained from metadata supplied by the sample provider rather than from assay-based typing. Points the paper makes about the study in general: Clinical and demographic metadata were provided uncurated, with the amount varying by source and participant.

On this clone itself: What this receptor recognizes is not known. No qualities accompany the bases; no much larger clone lies one base away.

V loses 5 bases at its end and J loses 4 bases; junction bases beyond the gene matches: 8. The CDR3 numbers 16 residues from cysteine through phenylalanine. Just the 48-base CDR3 DNA is kept, in frame starting at base 1. Via the germline V gene, CDR1 is MRHNA and CDR2 SNTAGT. TCRbeta CDR3 regions were amplified from genomic DNA using the immunoSEQ Assay, a bias-controlled multiplex PCR. On the authors' methods: The number of nucleated cells in each sample was estimated from the amplification of reference gene primers within the assay. To quantify the absolute abundance of each unique TCRbeta CDR3 rearrangement, sequence reads were collapsed and filtered. Productive Simpson clonality was computed per sample as the square root of Simpson's diversity index over productive rearrangements. The clones in this table, taken by TCRdb from immuneACCESS, are in-frame only. Not every clone is retained; where verified, under half of the shortfall comes from an unresolved V gene, and the cause of the rest is unknown. V and J calls and clone size are those listed in that table; D and trimming were worked out from the DNA. The sample table lists about 140,000 clones, roughly 84% of them with a count of one. 8.9% of the sample is held by the ten biggest clonotypes.

In Seattle, one collaborating source enrolled patients while the infection was active and tracked those patients longitudinally over the course of disease. Collaborating institutions collected whole blood in K2EDTA tubes following their own protocols. For TCRbeta analysis, collaborators shipped samples as frozen whole blood, isolated PBMCs, or DNA extracted from either of those sample types. Sequencing was done on a sample of peripheral blood. This clonotype was obtained from a man under 40 with COVID-19, enrolled during active disease. This chain joins TRBV6-4 to TRBJ2-5; 12 middle bases align to TRBD2. The nucleotide sequence is TGTGCCAGCAGTTTGACTAGCGGGAGTCCCCGAGAGACCCAGTACTTC. This sequence encodes CASSLTSGSPRETQYF.